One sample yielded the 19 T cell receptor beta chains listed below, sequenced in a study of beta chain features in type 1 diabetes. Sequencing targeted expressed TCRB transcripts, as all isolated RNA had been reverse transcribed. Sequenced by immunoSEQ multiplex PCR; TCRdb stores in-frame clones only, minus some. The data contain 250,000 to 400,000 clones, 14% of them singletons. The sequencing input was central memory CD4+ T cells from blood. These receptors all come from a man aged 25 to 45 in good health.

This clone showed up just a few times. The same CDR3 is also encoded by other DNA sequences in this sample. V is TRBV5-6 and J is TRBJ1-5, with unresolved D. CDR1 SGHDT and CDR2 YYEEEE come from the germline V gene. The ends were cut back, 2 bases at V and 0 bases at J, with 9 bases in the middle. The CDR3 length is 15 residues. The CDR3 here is CASSFSGYSNQPQHF. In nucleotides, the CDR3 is TGTGCCAGCAGCTTCTCCGGGTATAGCAATCAGCCCCAGCATTTT.

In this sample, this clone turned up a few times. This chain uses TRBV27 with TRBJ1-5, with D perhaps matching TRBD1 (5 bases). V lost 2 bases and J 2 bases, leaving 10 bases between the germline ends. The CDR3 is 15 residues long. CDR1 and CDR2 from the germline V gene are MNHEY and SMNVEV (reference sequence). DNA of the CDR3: TGTGCCAGCAGTTTAGGGGGTCCAGGCAATCAGCCCCAGCATTTT. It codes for CASSLGGPGNQPQHF.

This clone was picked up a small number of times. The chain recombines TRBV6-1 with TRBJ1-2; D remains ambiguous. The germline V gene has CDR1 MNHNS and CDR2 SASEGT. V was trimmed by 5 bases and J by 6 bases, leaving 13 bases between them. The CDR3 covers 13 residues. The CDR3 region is CASSLSAFDGYTF. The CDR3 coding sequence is TGTGCCAGCAGTCTCTCAGCGTTTGATGGCTACACCTTC.

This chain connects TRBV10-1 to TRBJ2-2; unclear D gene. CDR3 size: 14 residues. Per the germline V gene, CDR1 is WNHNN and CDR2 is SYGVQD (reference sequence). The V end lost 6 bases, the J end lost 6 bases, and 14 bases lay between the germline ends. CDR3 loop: CASSGVWGSGELFF. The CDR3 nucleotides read TGCGCCAGCAGCGGAGTCTGGGGTTCCGGGGAGCTGTTTTTT.

For the CDR3, the DNA is TGTGCCAGCAGTGAAAGGGGACACGAGCAGTACGTC. Its translation is CASSERGHEQYV. The chain is built from TRBV2 and TRBJ2-7, with D perhaps TRBD1 or TRBD2 (5 bases each). This CDR3 spans 12 amino acids. The germline V gene has CDR1 SNHLY and CDR2 FYNNEI. V was clipped by 2 bases and J by 5 bases, with 7 bases between them.

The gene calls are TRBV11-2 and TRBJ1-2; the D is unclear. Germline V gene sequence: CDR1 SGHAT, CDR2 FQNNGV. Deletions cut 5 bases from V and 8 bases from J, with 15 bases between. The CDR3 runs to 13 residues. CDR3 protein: CASSPSTQVGYTF. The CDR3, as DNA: TGTGCCAGCAGCCCCTCCACCCAAGTAGGCTACACCTTC.

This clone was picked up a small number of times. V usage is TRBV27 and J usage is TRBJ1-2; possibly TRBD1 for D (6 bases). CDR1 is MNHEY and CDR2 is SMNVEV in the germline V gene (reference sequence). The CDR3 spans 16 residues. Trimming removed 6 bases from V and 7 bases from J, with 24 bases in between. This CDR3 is CASSPNTPGGATGYTF. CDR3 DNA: TGTGCCAGCAGCCCTAACACTCCTGGGGGCGCGACTGGCTACACCTTC.

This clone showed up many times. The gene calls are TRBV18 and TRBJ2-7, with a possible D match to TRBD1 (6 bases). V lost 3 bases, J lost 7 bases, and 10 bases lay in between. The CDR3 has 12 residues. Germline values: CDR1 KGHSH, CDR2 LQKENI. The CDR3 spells CASSPDSREQYV. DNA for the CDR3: TGTGCCAGCTCACCGGACAGTCGTGAGCAGTACGTC.

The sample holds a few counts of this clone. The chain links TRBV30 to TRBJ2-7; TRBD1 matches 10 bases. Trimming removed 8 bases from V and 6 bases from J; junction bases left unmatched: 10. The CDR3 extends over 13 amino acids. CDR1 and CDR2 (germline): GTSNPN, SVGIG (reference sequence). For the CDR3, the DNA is TGTGCCGCAGACAGGGGGCTCAGCGGCGAGCAGTACGTC. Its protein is CAADRGLSGEQYV.

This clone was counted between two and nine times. This chain's CDR3 is CASSGGGLSIGETQYF. The DNA of the CDR3 is TGTGCCAGCAGTGGCGGTGGGCTTTCAATCGGGGAGACCCAGTACTTC. The V gene is TRBV2, the J gene TRBJ2-5; D unresolved. Deletions cut 4 bases from V and 5 bases from J, with 20 bases between. The CDR3 contains 16 residues. Germline lookup yields CDR1 SNHLY and CDR2 FYNNEI.

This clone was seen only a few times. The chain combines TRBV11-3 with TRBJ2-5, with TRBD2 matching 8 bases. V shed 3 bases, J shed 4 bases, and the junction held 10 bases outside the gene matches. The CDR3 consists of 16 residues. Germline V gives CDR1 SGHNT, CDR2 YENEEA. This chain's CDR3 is CASSLSGRGGRETQYF. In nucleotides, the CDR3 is TGTGCCAGCAGCTTGTCCGGTCGGGGGGGCCGAGAGACCCAGTACTTC.

CDR3 protein: CASSSRNNNRDNEQFF. The CDR3 DNA reads as TGTGCCAGCAGTTCCAGAAACAACAACCGGGACAATGAGCAGTTCTTC. The chain uses TRBV6-5 and TRBJ2-1; D uncertain. CDR1 is MNHEY and CDR2 is SVGAGI in the germline V gene. V lost 4 bases, J lost 5 bases, and 18 bases lay in between. CDR3 length equals 16 residues.

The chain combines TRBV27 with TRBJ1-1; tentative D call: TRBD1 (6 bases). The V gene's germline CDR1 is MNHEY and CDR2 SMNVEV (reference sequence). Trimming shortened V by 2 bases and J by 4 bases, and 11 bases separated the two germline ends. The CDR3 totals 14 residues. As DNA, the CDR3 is TGTGCCAGCAGTTTAGGGGGAGGGGGCACTGAAGCTTTCTTT. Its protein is CASSLGGGGTEAFF.

CDR3 sequence reads: CASRGLYEQYV. The CDR3 DNA follows: TGTGCCAGCAGGGGACTTTACGAGCAGTACGTC. The V call is TRBV2, the J call TRBJ2-7; D may be TRBD2 (6 bases). The CDR3 covers 11 residues. V lost 6 bases to trimming and J lost 4 bases, with 7 bases between them. Germline-derived CDR1 and CDR2 are SNHLY and FYNNEI.

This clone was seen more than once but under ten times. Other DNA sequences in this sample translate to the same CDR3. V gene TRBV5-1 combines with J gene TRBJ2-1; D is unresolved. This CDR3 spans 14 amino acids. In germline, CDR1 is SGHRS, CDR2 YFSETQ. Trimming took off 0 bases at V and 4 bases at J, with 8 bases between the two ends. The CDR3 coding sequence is TGCGCCAGCAGCTTGGGTCGGCCGTACAATGAGCAGTTCTTC. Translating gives CASSLGRPYNEQFF.

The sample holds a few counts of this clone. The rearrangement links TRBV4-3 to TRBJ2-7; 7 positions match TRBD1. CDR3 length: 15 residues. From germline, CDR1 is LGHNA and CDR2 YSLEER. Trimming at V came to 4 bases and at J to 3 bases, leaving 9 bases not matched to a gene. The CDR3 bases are TGCGCCAGCAGCCGTACCGGACAGGATCTCTACGAGCAGTACTTC. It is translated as CASSRTGQDLYEQYF.

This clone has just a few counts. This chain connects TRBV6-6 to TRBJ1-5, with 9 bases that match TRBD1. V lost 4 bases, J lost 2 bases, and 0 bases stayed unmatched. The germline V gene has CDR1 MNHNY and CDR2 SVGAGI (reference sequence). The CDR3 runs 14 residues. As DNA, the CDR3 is TGTGCCAGCAGTTGGGACAGGGGCAATCAGCCCCAGCATTTT. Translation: CASSWDRGNQPQHF.

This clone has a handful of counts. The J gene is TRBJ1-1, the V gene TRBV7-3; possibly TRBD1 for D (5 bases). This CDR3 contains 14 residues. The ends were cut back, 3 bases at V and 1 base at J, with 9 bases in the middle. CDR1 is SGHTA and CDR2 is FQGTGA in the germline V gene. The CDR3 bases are TGTGCCAGCAGCTTGGGCAGGGCGAACACTGAAGCTTTCTTT. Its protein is CASSLGRANTEAFF. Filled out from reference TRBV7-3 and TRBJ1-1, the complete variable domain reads GAGVSQTPSNKVTEKGKYVELRCDPISGHTALYWYRQSLGQGPEFLIYFQGTGAADDSGLPNDRFFAVRPEGSVSTLKIQRTERGDSAVYLCASSLGRANTEAFFGQGTRLTVV.

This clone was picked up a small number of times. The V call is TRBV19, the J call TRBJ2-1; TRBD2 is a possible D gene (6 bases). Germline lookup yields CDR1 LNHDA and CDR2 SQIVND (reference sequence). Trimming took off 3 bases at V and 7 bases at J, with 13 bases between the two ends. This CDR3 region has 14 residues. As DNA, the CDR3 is TGTGCCAGTAGTATCGGTGGCGGGGTAAATGAGCAGTTCTTC. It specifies CASSIGGGVNEQFF.